One sample yielded the 2 T cell receptor beta chains listed below, sequenced in a study of cytomegalovirus exposure and HLA in healthy donors. Researchers ran the PCR with 60 Vbeta and 13 Jbeta primers. Profiled with immunoSEQ multiplex PCR; TCRdb holds only in-frame clones, not every one. The table shows some 130,000 clones, with over 70% occurring only once. The sample comprised PBMCs. These receptors were taken from a woman between 35 and 50 years old in good health and CMV-seronegative.

This rearrangement joins TRBV27 to TRBJ2-7; D may be TRBD2 (5 bases). The CDR3 runs to 15 residues. The germline V and J ends were trimmed by 5 bases and 3 bases, with 17 bases remaining between them. Germline V lookup: CDR1 MNHEY, CDR2 SMNVEV (reference sequence). The CDR3 here is CASSPRTRNIYEQYF. CDR3 DNA: TGTGCCAGCAGTCCGCGGACTCGGAACATCTACGAGCAGTACTTC.

The chain links TRBV5-1 to TRBJ1-6; TRBD1 matches 10 bases. The CDR3 is 15 amino acids. V trimming: 4 bases; J trimming: 7 bases; junction bases outside the gene matches: 5. Germline V gene data show CDR1 as SGHRS and CDR2 as YFSETQ. This CDR3 is CASSEPGQGNSPLHF. The CDR3 bases are TGCGCCAGCAGCGAACCGGGACAGGGGAATTCACCCCTCCACTTT.